The 13 T cell receptor beta chains presented below share a single source sample, sequenced in a study of early T cells in non-severe SARS-CoV-2 infection. From the 5' RACE reads, TCRdb called clonotypes with MiXCR, one entry per CDR3 protein. The sample holds more than 75,000 distinct CDR3 sequences, 13% seen once. The sample consisted of whole blood. These receptors all come from an adult who was a healthcare worker with PCR-confirmed SARS-CoV-2 infection or an uninfected control (not recorded which).

This clonotype was found many times. The V and J genes are TRBV7-9 and TRBJ1-2; no clear D. CDR3 length: 15 amino acids. V dropped 5 bases and J dropped 0 bases, with 13 bases sitting between them. CDR1 and CDR2 (germline): SEHNR, FQNEAQ (reference sequence). CDR3 coding DNA: TGTGCCAGCAGCCATGTTGTCGCAACTAACTATGGCTACACCTTC. Its translation is CASSHVVATNYGYTF.

This chain uses TRBV5-1 with TRBJ1-2; D is possibly TRBD1 (5 bases). The V gene lost 0 bases and the J gene lost 4 bases, with 13 bases spanning the gap. CDR1 is SGHRS and CDR2 is YFSETQ in the germline V gene. The CDR3 has 15 residues. The CDR3 sequence: CASSLATGRGYGYTF. DNA for the CDR3: TGCGCCAGCAGCTTGGCTACAGGCCGGGGCTATGGCTACACCTTC.

The sample holds a few counts of this clonotype. The chain is built from TRBV27 and TRBJ1-2; D unresolved. The CDR3 loop spans 13 amino acids. Per the germline V gene, CDR1 is MNHEY and CDR2 is SMNVEV (reference sequence). The germline V and J ends were trimmed by 2 bases and 6 bases, with 10 bases remaining between them. The CDR3 nucleotides are TGTGCCAGCAGTTTAACGGGGATGAATGGCTACACCTTC. This sequence encodes CASSLTGMNGYTF.

Written as DNA, the CDR3 is TGTGCCAGCAGCTTAGGACAGCTGGATGGCTACACCTTC. This sequence encodes CASSLGQLDGYTF. The chain uses TRBV7-9 and TRBJ1-2, with a weak D call TRBD1 (5 bases). The CDR3 extends over 13 amino acids. Germline CDR1 and CDR2: SEHNR and FQNEAQ (reference sequence). The V and J ends lost 1 base and 6 bases respectively, with 9 bases between them.

In this sample, this clonotype turned up a few times. This chain uses TRBV20-1 with TRBJ1-3; D uncertain. Trimming cost V 3 bases and J 4 bases, with 10 bases left between them. The CDR3 has 13 residues. Germline V lookup: CDR1 DFQATT, CDR2 SNEGSKA (reference sequence). CDR3 nucleotide sequence: TGCAGTGCTAGCCGAGTTCCCGGAAACACCATATATTTT. Amino acid sequence: CSASRVPGNTIYF.

This chain links TRBV28 with TRBJ2-7; 12 nucleotides align to TRBD2. In germline, CDR1 is MDHEN, CDR2 SYDVKM. This CDR3 contains 15 residues. The V segment lost 4 bases and the J segment 6 bases; nucleotides outside the gene matches: 7. The chain's CDR3 is CASSSRLAGAREQYF. In DNA form, the CDR3 reads TGTGCCAGCAGTTCCCGACTAGCGGGAGCTCGCGAGCAGTACTTC.

The sample holds many counts of this clonotype. This rearrangement joins TRBV6-5 to TRBJ1-1, with D uncertain. The CDR3 sequence is 13 residues long. The V end lost 6 bases, the J end lost 2 bases, and 10 bases lay between the germline ends. In germline, CDR1 is MNHEY, CDR2 SVGAGI. DNA of the CDR3: TGTGCCAGCAGACCCTTCGGTAACACTGAAGCTTTCTTT. Encoded protein: CASRPFGNTEAFF.

This clonotype occurred a few times. DNA of the CDR3: TGTGCCAGCAGGCTAATAGCAGATACGCAGTATTTT. Amino acids: CASRLIADTQYF. V is TRBV11-2 and J is TRBJ2-3; no firm D call. Germline loops: CDR1 SGHAT, CDR2 FQNNGV. Trimming took off 6 bases at V and 4 bases at J, with 8 bases between the two ends. There are 12 residues in the CDR3. Combining the CDR3 with reference TRBV11-2 and TRBJ2-3 gives the whole variable domain EAGVAQSPRYKIIEKRQSVAFWCNPISGHATLYWYQQILGQGPKLLIQFQNNGVVDDSQLPKDRFSAERLKGVDSTLKIQPAKLEDSAVYLCASRLIADTQYFGPGTRLTVL.

The chain links TRBV6-1 to TRBJ2-7; no clear D gene. In germline, CDR1 is MNHNS, CDR2 SASEGT. This CDR3 contains 11 residues. Trimming left V 1 base short and J 6 bases short, with 4 bases between. The DNA of the CDR3 is TGTGCCAGCAGTGAAGAGGCCGAGCAGTACTTC. This translates into CASSEEAEQYF.

This clonotype was detected ten times or more. The V call is TRBV19, the J call TRBJ2-1; 7 bases align to TRBD2. The CDR3 is made up of 14 amino acids. The ends lost 4 bases at V and 4 bases at J; junction bases unmatched: 4. The germline V gene has CDR1 LNHDA and CDR2 SQIVND (reference sequence). In DNA, the CDR3 is TGTGCCAGTAGTAATCAGCGGGGTTACAATGAGCAGTTCTTC. This codes for CASSNQRGYNEQFF.

This clonotype was picked up a small number of times. The chain links TRBV4-1 to TRBJ2-7, with D possibly matching TRBD2 (5 bases). From germline, CDR1 is MGHRA and CDR2 YSYEKL. The CDR3 sequence is 14 residues long. The V end was cut by 1 base, the J end by 6 bases, with 13 bases between. The CDR3 reads CASSQVPSGGEQYF. Here the CDR3 DNA reads TGCGCCAGCAGCCAAGTTCCAAGCGGCGGCGAGCAGTACTTC.

This chain joins TRBV5-6 and TRBJ1-1, with D uncertain. V lost 0 bases and J 1 base, leaving 7 bases between the germline ends. Germline V gene data show CDR1 as SGHDT and CDR2 as YYEEEE. CDR3 size: 14 residues. The CDR3 is CASSLDPGNTEAFF. The CDR3 DNA reads TGTGCCAGCAGCTTGGACCCGGGGAACACTGAAGCTTTCTTT. The variable domain in full, completed from reference TRBV5-6 and TRBJ1-1, reads DAGVTQSPTHLIKTRGQQVTLRCSPKSGHDTVSWYQQALGQGPQFIFQYYEEEERQRGNFPDRFSGHQFPNYSSELNVNALLLGDSALYLCASSLDPGNTEAFFGQGTRLTVV.

This chain uses TRBV21-1 with TRBJ2-2; no check of the table's D call, TRBD1, against the DNA was made. TRBV21-1 is a pseudogene. This CDR3 comprises 18 residues. Here the CDR3 DNA reads TGTGCCAGCAGCCTAACCCCTGTCAGGGGGACGAACACCGGGGAGCTGTTTTTT. This gives the protein CASSLTPVRGTNTGELFF.